These 31 T cell receptor beta chains were sequenced from one sample in a study of glioma-infiltrating T cells after dendritic cell vaccination. The assay was immunoSEQ multiplex PCR, and TCRdb's table has in-frame clones only and misses some. The sample carries about 73,000 clones, 82% recorded once. Sequences were derived from blood, sampled before dendritic cell vaccination. Receptors originate from a human donor with glioblastoma.

The sample holds a few counts of this clone. For the CDR3, the DNA is TGTGCCAGCACCCTGGGGGGGCAAAGTGAGCAGTTCTTC. Its translation is CASTLGGQSEQFF. The chain combines TRBV27 with TRBJ2-1; TRBD2 is a possible D gene (7 bases). V was clipped by 7 bases and J by 9 bases, with 16 bases between them. The CDR3 has 13 amino acids. Germline V lookup: CDR1 MNHEY, CDR2 SMNVEV (reference sequence).

The chain has TRBV4-1 and TRBJ2-3, with 12 bases identical to TRBD2. Unmatched junction bases numbered 10, after V lost 3 bases and J lost 0 bases. Germline V gives CDR1 MGHRA, CDR2 YSYEKL. The CDR3 extends over 19 amino acids. The CDR3 nucleotides are TGCGCCAGCAGCCAGGGTCTAGCGGGGGGGAAACCAAGCACAGATACGCAGTATTTT. Translated: CASSQGLAGGKPSTDTQYF.

A word on this clone: A junction end diverges from the germline sequence, so it may reflect a read error. The rearrangement uses TRBV10-3 and TRBJ1-1; D may be TRBD1 (5 bases). Germline lookup yields CDR1 ENHRY and CDR2 SYGVKD. The CDR3 is made up of 13 amino acids. In nucleotides, the CDR3 is TGTGCCATCAGTGAAACGGAGGGGCCTGGAAGGGACTTT. Its protein product is CAISETEGPGRDF.

The gene calls are TRBV10-3 and TRBJ2-5; 7 bases align to TRBD1. From germline, CDR1 is ENHRY and CDR2 SYGVKD. V gave up 3 bases and J gave up 4 bases; unmatched junction bases: 11. CDR3 length: 16 amino acids. CDR3 DNA sequence: TGTGCCATCAGTGATCCCGACAGGGTAAACCGAGAGACCCAGTACTTC. Residues: CAISDPDRVNRETQYF.

The chain combines TRBV19 with TRBJ1-1; 7 positions agree with TRBD1. The CDR3 spans 12 residues. The V gene's germline CDR1 is LNHDA and CDR2 SQIVND (reference sequence). The ends lost 7 bases at V and 10 bases at J; junction bases unmatched: 9. The DNA for the CDR3 is TGTGCCAGTAACACAGGGGAAGGGGTAGCTTTCTTT. It translates to CASNTGEGVAFF.

This clone has just one count. The gene calls are TRBV2 and TRBJ1-5, with 7 bases fitting TRBD1. There are 17 residues in the CDR3. V lost 5 bases, J lost 6 bases, and 16 bases stayed unmatched. Germline loops: CDR1 SNHLY, CDR2 FYNNEI. The CDR3 bases are TGTGCCAGCAGTCCCCAAGACAGGGCTTTCATAGGTCAGCCCCAGCATTTT. Protein sequence: CASSPQDRAFIGQPQHF.

The chain combines TRBV9 with TRBJ1-2, with D maybe TRBD1 (6 bases). The CDR3 consists of 15 residues. Trimming cost V 6 bases and J 3 bases, with 18 bases left between them. CDR1 SGDLS and CDR2 YYNGEE come from the germline V gene. CDR3 coding DNA: TGTGCCAGCACCAGAAAGGGGGATGTGGACTATGGCTACACCTTC. Amino acid sequence: CASTRKGDVDYGYTF.

The rearrangement links TRBV7-9 to TRBJ2-7; 7 bases map to TRBD1. The CDR3 extends over 14 amino acids. CDR1 and CDR2 from the germline V gene are SEHNR and FQNEAQ (reference sequence). With V trimmed by 4 bases and J by 0 bases, 3 bases remained unmatched. CDR3 in amino acids: CASSSRGSSYEQYV. CDR3 nucleotides: TGTGCCAGCAGCTCCAGGGGGAGCTCCTACGAGCAGTACGTC.

The chain uses TRBV5-1 and TRBJ2-7, with 9 bases that match TRBD1. The CDR3 contains 16 residues. The germline CDR1 and CDR2 sequences are SGHRS and YFSETQ. V lost 0 bases, J lost 1 base, and 5 bases stayed unmatched. CDR3 sequence: CASSLAWGQGSYEQYF. In nucleotides, the CDR3 is TGCGCCAGCAGCTTGGCCTGGGGACAGGGTTCCTACGAGCAGTACTTC.

This chain uses TRBV18 with TRBJ2-6, with 7 bases identical to TRBD1. CDR1 is KGHSH and CDR2 is LQKENI in the germline V gene. The CDR3 covers 18 residues. With 0 bases clipped from V and 2 bases from J, the junction kept 7 bases outside the gene matches. DNA of the CDR3: TGTGCCAGCTCACCACCGGGCAGGGGGTTCACTGGGGCCAACGTCCTGACTTTC. It encodes CASSPPGRGFTGANVLTF. Based on the CDR3 plus reference TRBV18 and TRBJ2-6, the full variable domain is NAGVMQNPRHLVRRRGQEARLRCSPMKGHSHVYWYRQLPEEGLKFMVYLQKENIIDESGMPKERFSAEFPKEGPSILRIQQVVRGDSAAYFCASSPPGRGFTGANVLTFGAGSRLTVL.

The chain couples TRBV2 to TRBJ1-5; 10 bases fit TRBD1. This CDR3 contains 15 residues. V gave up 7 bases and J gave up 3 bases; unmatched junction bases: 6. CDR1 is SNHLY, CDR2 FYNNEI, per germline. The CDR3 DNA sequence: TGTGCCAGCACCTTCGACAGGGGGCTCAATCAGCCCCAGCATTTT. This translates into CASTFDRGLNQPQHF.

This sequence joins TRBV5-1 and TRBJ2-5, with 8 bases aligning to TRBD2. The CDR3 is 15 residues long. The germline V gene has CDR1 SGHRS and CDR2 YFSETQ. Unmatched junction bases numbered 4, after V lost 2 bases and J lost 1 base. CDR3 in amino acids: CASSFGGAGQETQYF. Here the CDR3 DNA reads TGCGCCAGCAGCTTCGGGGGGGCGGGCCAAGAGACCCAGTACTTC.

V usage is TRBV5-1 and J usage is TRBJ2-1, with unresolved D. Trimming pared 1 base from V and 4 bases from J, leaving 18 bases between. There are 17 residues in the CDR3. Germline V gives CDR1 SGHRS, CDR2 YFSETQ. Written as DNA, the CDR3 is TGCGCCAGCAGCTTGTTACCTAACAGCAAAAAATACAATGAGCAGTTCTTC. Protein product: CASSLLPNSKKYNEQFF.

This chain connects TRBV5-1 to TRBJ1-2; no definite D call. CDR3 length: 13 residues. The V gene lost 1 base and the J gene lost 8 bases, with 12 bases spanning the gap. Germline V gene sequence: CDR1 SGHRS, CDR2 YFSETQ. CDR3: CASSLQEFGGYTF. The CDR3 region has the DNA TGCGCCAGCAGCTTGCAGGAATTTGGAGGCTACACCTTC.

The chain employs TRBV5-1 and TRBJ1-1; tentatively, D is TRBD1 (6 bases). Germline values: CDR1 SGHRS, CDR2 YFSETQ. The CDR3 is 14 amino acids. The V end lost 1 base, the J end lost 1 base, and 8 bases lay between the germline ends. The CDR3 loop is CASSLLQGNTEAFF. DNA for the CDR3: TGCGCCAGCAGCTTGTTACAGGGGAACACTGAAGCTTTCTTT.

The CDR3 spells CASSYSEQGAYEQYV. In DNA form, the CDR3 reads TGTGCCAGCAGTTATTCCGAGCAGGGGGCTTACGAGCAGTACGTC. The chain couples TRBV6-5 to TRBJ2-7; the match to TRBD1 covers 8 bases. V was clipped by 3 bases and J by 4 bases; unmatched bases: 8. This CDR3 contains 15 residues. Germline V CDR1 and CDR2: MNHEY, SVGAGI.

The V and J genes are TRBV18 and TRBJ2-2, with D possibly being TRBD2 (6 bases). This CDR3 is 16 amino acids long. Germline CDR1 is KGHSH and CDR2 is LQKENI. V was pared by 1 base and J by 8 bases, with 17 bases between. The CDR3 bases are TGTGCCAGCTCACCACGAAGAGGCGGGGCAGCTGGGGAGCTGTTTTTT. Amino acids: CASSPRRGGAAGELFF.

This rearrangement joins TRBV18 to TRBJ2-7; TRBD1 matches 7 bases. This CDR3 is 13 amino acids long. Germline V gives CDR1 KGHSH, CDR2 LQKENI. V trimming: 3 bases; J trimming: 5 bases; junction bases outside the gene matches: 4. CDR3: CASSPGQLNEQYF. CDR3 bases: TGTGCCAGCTCACCGGGACAGCTCAACGAGCAGTACTTC.

The chain uses TRBV25-1 and TRBJ2-5, with a tentative D call TRBD1 (5 bases). The CDR3 extends over 13 amino acids. Germline-derived CDR1 and CDR2 are MGHDK and SYGVNS. Trimming removed 7 bases at V and 1 base at J, with 10 bases between. The CDR3 coding sequence is TGTGCCAGCAAAGAAGGGGTCCAAGAGACCCAGTACTTC. Its protein product is CASKEGVQETQYF.

The chain combines TRBV10-3 with TRBJ2-5; D unresolved. Trimming took 3 bases from V and 2 from J, leaving 4 bases between them. Germline V gene data show CDR1 as ENHRY and CDR2 as SYGVKD. This CDR3 has 12 residues. The CDR3 region is CAISDPQETQYF. CDR3 DNA sequence: TGTGCCATCAGTGATCCACAAGAGACCCAGTACTTC.

The V gene is TRBV5-1, the J gene TRBJ1-1; D unresolved. Germline CDR1 reads SGHRS; CDR2 reads YFSETQ. This CDR3 comprises 16 residues. V was trimmed by 1 base and J by 0 bases, leaving 13 bases between them. CDR3 sequence (DNA): TGCGCCAGCAGCTTGATCGCGGGCCTGATGAACACTGAAGCTTTCTTT. Protein product: CASSLIAGLMNTEAFF.

The chain recombines TRBV28 with TRBJ1-2; 7 bases are shared with TRBD1. The CDR3 has 14 amino acids. CDR1 MDHEN and CDR2 SYDVKM come from the germline V gene. V lost 6 bases to trimming and J lost 2 bases; unmatched junction nucleotides: 6. CDR3 coding DNA: TGTGCCAGCAGCCACGGACAGGCAAACTATGGCTACACCTTC. It specifies CASSHGQANYGYTF.

V and J are TRBV6-5 and TRBJ2-7; maybe TRBD1 (7 bases). The CDR3 has 15 amino acids. Trimming cost V 10 bases and J 1 base, with 20 bases left between them. CDR1 and CDR2 from the germline V gene are MNHEY and SVGAGI. The CDR3 sequence: CATSPGGTASYEQYF. The CDR3 bases are TGTGCCACCAGCCCAGGGGGGACTGCATCCTACGAGCAGTACTTC.

About this clone: This CDR3 is also generated by other DNA sequences in the sample. The CDR3 here is CASSYRGLAMNTEAFF. The CDR3 nucleotides read TGTGCCAGCAGCTACAGGGGGCTAGCGATGAACACTGAAGCTTTCTTT. The gene calls are TRBV2 and TRBJ1-1, with 9 bases aligning to TRBD1. CDR3 length: 16 residues. Unmatched junction bases numbered 8, after V lost 6 bases and J lost 0 bases. Germline V CDR1 and CDR2: SNHLY, FYNNEI.

Concerning this clone: Other DNA sequences of this sample code for an identical CDR3. The chain joins TRBV15 to TRBJ1-2; D gene uncertain. The V gene's germline CDR1 is LNHNV and CDR2 YYDKDF (reference sequence). The CDR3 runs 14 residues. Trimming removed 0 bases at V and 3 bases at J, with 8 bases between. CDR3 sequence: CATSRDRGDYGYTF. The CDR3 DNA sequence: TGTGCCACCAGCAGAGATCGGGGTGACTATGGCTACACCTTC.

CDR3 coding DNA: TGTGCTAGTGGGCTTGGACAGATCAATGAGCAGTTCTTC. This gives the protein CASGLGQINEQFF. The rearrangement links TRBV12-5 to TRBJ2-1, with D perhaps matching TRBD1 (6 bases). CDR1 LGHNT and CDR2 FRNRAP come from the germline V gene. The CDR3 totals 13 residues. The V end was cut by 6 bases, the J end by 6 bases, with 12 bases between.

This chain connects TRBV7-2 to TRBJ1-5; D perhaps matches TRBD1 (5 bases). The germline V gene encodes CDR1 SGHTA and CDR2 FQGNSA. The CDR3 runs to 18 residues. The V end was cut by 0 bases, the J end by 4 bases, with 19 bases between. The CDR3 here is CASSLAARRGTNNQPQHF. In DNA, the CDR3 is TGTGCCAGCAGCTTAGCCGCACGGAGGGGAACGAATAATCAGCCCCAGCATTTT. Full variable domain (rest looked up from reference TRBV7-2 and TRBJ1-5): GAGVSQSPSNKVTEKGKDVELRCDPISGHTALYWYRQSLGQGLEFLIYFQGNSAPDKSGLPSDRFSAERTGGSVSTLTIQRTQQEDSAVYLCASSLAARRGTNNQPQHFGDGTRLSIL.

This clone was seen at least ten times. V gene TRBV19 combines with J gene TRBJ1-5; TRBD1 matches 7 bases. Germline V gene lookup returns CDR1 LNHDA and CDR2 SQIVND (reference sequence). The CDR3 length is 12 residues. The V gene end was trimmed by 6 bases and the J gene end by 6 bases; junction bases not matched to a gene: 2. In DNA form, the CDR3 reads TGTGCCAGTAGCACAGGGGTTCAGCCCCAGCATTTT. Amino acids: CASSTGVQPQHF.

The chain recombines TRBV2 with TRBJ2-7; 8 bases map to TRBD1. From germline, CDR1 is SNHLY and CDR2 FYNNEI. The V and J ends lost 1 base and 3 bases, in that order; junction bases with no gene match: 8. The CDR3 is 16 residues long. This CDR3 is CASSEGAGQVSYEQYV. The CDR3 DNA sequence: TGTGCCAGCAGTGAAGGCGCGGGACAGGTAAGCTACGAGCAGTACGTC.

The CDR3, as DNA: TGTGCCAGCAGTTACTCTCGGGACAGGGCTGGAGAGCAGTACGTC. Its translation is CASSYSRDRAGEQYV. The chain combines TRBV6-6 with TRBJ2-7; 9 positions match TRBD1. This CDR3 is 15 amino acids long. The J segment lost 7 bases and the V segment lost 0 bases, leaving 7 bases of the junction unmatched. Germline V lookup: CDR1 MNHNY, CDR2 SVGAGI (reference sequence).

This chain uses TRBV7-2 with TRBJ2-2; the D gene is possibly TRBD2 (6 bases). Germline V gene sequence: CDR1 SGHTA, CDR2 FQGNSA. V lost 8 bases, J lost 0 bases, and 13 bases lay in between. CDR3 length: 15 residues. This chain's CDR3 is CASGPGLPNTGELFF. The CDR3 region has the DNA TGTGCCAGCGGACCGGGACTCCCGAACACCGGGGAGCTGTTTTTT.